This T cell receptor beta chain was documented in a study of cytomegalovirus exposure and HLA in healthy donors. With respect to this clone: Its target is not known.

In the PCR, 60 Vbeta and 13 Jbeta primers were used. The assay was immunoSEQ multiplex PCR, and TCRdb's table has in-frame clones only and misses some. The data contain 95,000 to 100,000 clones, 65% to 80% of them singletons. In germline, CDR1 is SGDLS, CDR2 YYNGEE. The CDR3 runs 14 residues. Findings of the study overall: Some V segments could not be told apart, so they were left out, TRBV6-2 and TRBV6-3 among them.

The chain joins TRBV9 to TRBJ2-7; no clear D gene. Gene TRBJ2-5 matches the end of the DNA better, so the J call may be wrong. This receptor was identified in a human donor in good health. The specimen sequenced was PBMCs. The CDR3 sequence: CASSAIQIGETQYF. The CDR3 nucleotides read TGTGCCAGCAGCGCGATCCAAATCGGAGAGACCCAGTACTTC.